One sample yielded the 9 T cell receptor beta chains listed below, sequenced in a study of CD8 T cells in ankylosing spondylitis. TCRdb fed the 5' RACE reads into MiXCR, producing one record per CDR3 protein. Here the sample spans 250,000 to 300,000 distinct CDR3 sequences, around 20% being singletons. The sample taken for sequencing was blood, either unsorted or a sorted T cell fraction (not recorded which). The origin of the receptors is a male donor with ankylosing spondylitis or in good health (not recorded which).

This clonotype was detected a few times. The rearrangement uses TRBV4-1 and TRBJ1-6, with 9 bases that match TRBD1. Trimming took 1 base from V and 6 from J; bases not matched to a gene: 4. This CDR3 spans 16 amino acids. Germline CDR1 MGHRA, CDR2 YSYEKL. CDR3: CASSQAGTGINSPLHF. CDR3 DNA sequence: TGCGCCAGCAGCCAAGCCGGGACAGGGATTAATTCACCCCTCCACTTT.

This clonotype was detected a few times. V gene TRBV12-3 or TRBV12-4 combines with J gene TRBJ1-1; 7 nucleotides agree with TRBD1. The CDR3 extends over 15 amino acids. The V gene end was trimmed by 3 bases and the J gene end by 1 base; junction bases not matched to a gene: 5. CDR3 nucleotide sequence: TGTGCCAGCAGTTTGGGGGGACAGAAGAACACTGAAGCTTTCTTT. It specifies CASSLGGQKNTEAFF.

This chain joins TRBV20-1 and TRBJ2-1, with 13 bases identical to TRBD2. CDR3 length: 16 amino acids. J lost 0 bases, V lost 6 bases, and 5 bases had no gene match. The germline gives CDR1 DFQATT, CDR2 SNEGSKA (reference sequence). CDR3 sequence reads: CSARTSGRSSYNEQFF. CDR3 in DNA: TGCAGTGCAAGGACTAGCGGGAGAAGCTCCTACAATGAGCAGTTCTTC.

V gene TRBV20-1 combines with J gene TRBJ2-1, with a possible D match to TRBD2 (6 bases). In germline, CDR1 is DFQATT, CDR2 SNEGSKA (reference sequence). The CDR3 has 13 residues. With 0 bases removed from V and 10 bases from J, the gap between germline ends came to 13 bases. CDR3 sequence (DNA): TGCAGTGCTAGAGAGCCACTAGCTCGGGAGCAGTTCTTC. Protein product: CSAREPLAREQFF.

The DNA of the CDR3 is TGTGCCAGCAGCCAAACGGCTAGCAGAGACTCTGGGGCCAACGTCCTGACTTTC. It codes for CASSQTASRDSGANVLTF. This sequence joins TRBV3-1 and TRBJ2-6, with a tentative D call TRBD2 (5 bases). The CDR3 is 18 amino acids. The germline V gene has CDR1 LGHDT and CDR2 YNNKEL (reference sequence). The ends were cut back, 2 bases at V and 0 bases at J, with 14 bases in the middle.

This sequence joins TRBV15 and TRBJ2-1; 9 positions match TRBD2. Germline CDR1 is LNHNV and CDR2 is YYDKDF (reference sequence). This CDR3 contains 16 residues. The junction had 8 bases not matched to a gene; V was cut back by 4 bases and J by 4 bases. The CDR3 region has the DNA TGTGCCACCAGCACTCTGACTAGCGGAGCTTACAATGAGCAGTTCTTC. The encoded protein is CATSTLTSGAYNEQFF.

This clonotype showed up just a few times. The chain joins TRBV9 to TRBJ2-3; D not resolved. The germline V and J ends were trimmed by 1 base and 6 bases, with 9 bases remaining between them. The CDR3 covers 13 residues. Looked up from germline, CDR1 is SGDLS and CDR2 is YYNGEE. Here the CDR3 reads CASSVQGLDTQYF. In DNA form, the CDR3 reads TGTGCCAGCAGCGTACAAGGGCTGGATACGCAGTATTTT. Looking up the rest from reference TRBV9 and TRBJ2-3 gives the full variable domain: DSGVTQTPKHLITATGQRVTLRCSPRSGDLSVYWYQQSLDQGLQFLIQYYNGEERAKGNILERFSAQQFPDLHSELNLSSLELGDSALYFCASSVQGLDTQYFGPGTRLTVL.

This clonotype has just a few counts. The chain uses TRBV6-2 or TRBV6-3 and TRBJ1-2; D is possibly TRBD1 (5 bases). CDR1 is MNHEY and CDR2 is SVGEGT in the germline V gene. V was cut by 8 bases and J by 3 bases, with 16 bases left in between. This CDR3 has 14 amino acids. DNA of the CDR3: TGTGCCAGCCAAGATTTACAGGCCCACTATGGCTACACCTTC. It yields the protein CASQDLQAHYGYTF.

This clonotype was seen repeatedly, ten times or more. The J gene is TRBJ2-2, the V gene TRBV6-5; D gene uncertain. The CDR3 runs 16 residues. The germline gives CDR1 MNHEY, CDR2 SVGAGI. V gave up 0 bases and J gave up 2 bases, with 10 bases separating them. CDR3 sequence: CASSYSRQSNTGELFF. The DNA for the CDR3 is TGTGCCAGCAGTTACTCTCGGCAGAGTAACACCGGGGAGCTGTTTTTT.